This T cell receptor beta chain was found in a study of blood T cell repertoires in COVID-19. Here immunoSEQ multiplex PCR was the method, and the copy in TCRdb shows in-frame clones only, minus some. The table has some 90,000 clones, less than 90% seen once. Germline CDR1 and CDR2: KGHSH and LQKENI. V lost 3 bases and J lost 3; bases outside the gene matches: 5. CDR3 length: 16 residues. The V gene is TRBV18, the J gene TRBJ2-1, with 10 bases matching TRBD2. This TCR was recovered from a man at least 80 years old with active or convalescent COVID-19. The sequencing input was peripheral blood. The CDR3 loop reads CASSPRTSGFYNEQFF. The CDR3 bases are TGTGCCAGCTCACCTCGGACTAGCGGTTTCTACAATGAGCAGTTCTTC.